Below are 23 T cell receptor beta chains sequenced from a single sample in a study of shared clonotypes between healthy human individuals. TCRdb's table, derived via immunoSEQ multiplex PCR, lists solely in-frame clones and lacks some. The data contain about 1.4 million clones, about 96% of them singletons. Sequenced: naive CD4+ T cells sorted from blood. The subset denotes: CD45RA+ positively selected. These receptors came from a man aged 30 to 39 in good health.

This clone was seen a single time. The gene calls are TRBV7-2 and TRBJ2-3; 10 nucleotides agree with TRBD1. Germline assignment: CDR1 SGHTA and CDR2 FQGNSA. Trimming cost V 5 bases and J 0 bases; bases outside gene matches: 11. The CDR3 spans 18 residues. The CDR3 protein is CASSKWDRGFISTDTQYF. Here the CDR3 DNA reads TGTGCCAGCAGCAAGTGGGACAGGGGCTTTATCAGCACAGATACGCAGTATTTT.

The V call is TRBV9, the J call TRBJ2-2; no clear D gene. Germline V gives CDR1 SGDLS, CDR2 YYNGEE. The CDR3 spans 16 residues. Trimming left V 2 bases short and J 0 bases short, with 11 bases between. CDR3 sequence reads: CASSVSTSPNTGELFF. The DNA of the CDR3 is TGTGCCAGCAGCGTTAGCACCAGCCCGAACACCGGGGAGCTGTTTTTT. Full variable domain (remainder filled in from reference TRBV9 and TRBJ2-2): DSGVTQTPKHLITATGQRVTLRCSPRSGDLSVYWYQQSLDQGLQFLIQYYNGEERAKGNILERFSAQQFPDLHSELNLSSLELGDSALYFCASSVSTSPNTGELFFGEGSRLTVL.

The CDR3 region has the DNA TGTGCCAGCAACTACCAAAGGGTAGAGACTGAAGCTTTCTTT. Amino acids: CASNYQRVETEAFF. V usage is TRBV7-9 and J usage is TRBJ1-1; D ambiguous. The CDR3 is 14 amino acids. V lost 7 bases to trimming and J lost 5 bases, with 17 bases between them. Germline V gene lookup returns CDR1 SEHNR and CDR2 FQNEAQ (reference sequence). The entire variable domain, with the rest obtained from reference TRBV7-9 and TRBJ1-1, is as follows: DTGVSQNPRHKITKRGQNVTFRCDPISEHNRLYWYRQTLGQGPEFLTYFQNEAQLEKSRLLSDRFSAERPKGSFSTLEIQRTEQGDSAMYLCASNYQRVETEAFFGQGTRLTVV.

The J gene is TRBJ2-7, the V gene TRBV29-1; a possible D gene is TRBD1 (6 bases). The CDR3 has 14 residues. The V and J ends lost 5 bases and 0 bases respectively, with 14 bases between them. Germline values: CDR1 SQVTM, CDR2 ANQGSEA. Written as DNA, the CDR3 is TGCAGCGTTTCTCCAGGGGCGAGCTCCTACGAGCAGTACTTC. This encodes CSVSPGASSYEQYF.

The chain recombines TRBV5-1 with TRBJ2-1; D gene uncertain. This CDR3 contains 12 residues. Trimming took off 4 bases at V and 8 bases at J, with 10 bases between the two ends. Germline-derived CDR1 and CDR2 are SGHRS and YFSETQ. The CDR3 nucleotides are TGCGCCAGCAGCATAGGTAAGGATGAGCAGTTCTTC. It specifies CASSIGKDEQFF.

This chain joins TRBV5-1 and TRBJ2-4; D is perhaps TRBD1 (6 bases). This CDR3 region has 20 residues. The germline V and J ends were trimmed by 0 bases and 0 bases, with 22 bases remaining between them. Per the germline V gene, CDR1 is SGHRS and CDR2 is YFSETQ. The CDR3: CASSLAGLGWDTLAKNIQYF. CDR3 DNA: TGCGCCAGCAGCTTGGCCGGTCTAGGGTGGGACACGCTAGCCAAAAACATTCAGTACTTC.

V usage is TRBV18 and J usage is TRBJ1-4, with D unresolved. Germline loops: CDR1 KGHSH, CDR2 LQKENI. The CDR3 is 16 residues long. V lost 0 bases and J lost 8, with 16 bases in between. The CDR3 protein is CASSPPDGVKYEKLFF. The CDR3 DNA is TGTGCCAGCTCACCACCGGATGGGGTAAAATACGAAAAACTGTTTTTT.

The chain uses TRBV5-1 and TRBJ2-1; 8 bases line up with TRBD2. Trimming cost V 2 bases and J 6 bases; bases outside gene matches: 4. This CDR3 has 14 residues. Germline CDR1 and CDR2: SGHRS and YFSETQ. The CDR3 spells CASSLAGVVNEQFF. In DNA, the CDR3 is TGCGCCAGCAGCTTAGCGGGAGTGGTCAATGAGCAGTTCTTC.

V and J are TRBV5-1 and TRBJ2-1; TRBD2 matches 15 bases. CDR3 size: 18 residues. V gave up 7 bases and J gave up 2 bases; unmatched junction bases: 10. Germline V gene data show CDR1 as SGHRS and CDR2 as YFSETQ. As DNA, the CDR3 is TGCGCCAGCGGGCCGGGACTAGCGGGAGGTTTAACCTACAATGAGCAGTTCTTC. It codes for CASGPGLAGGLTYNEQFF.

The rearrangement uses TRBV14 and TRBJ2-3; tentative D call: TRBD2 (5 bases). This CDR3 region has 12 residues. CDR1 is SGHDN, CDR2 FVKESK, per germline. V was cut by 4 bases and J by 6 bases, with 8 bases left in between. The CDR3 is CASSPSGDTQYF. CDR3 sequence (DNA): TGTGCCAGCAGCCCATCGGGGGATACGCAGTATTTT.

This chain links TRBV15 with TRBJ2-7, with D hard to call. V was trimmed by 1 base and J by 0 bases, leaving 4 bases between them. The CDR3 is made up of 13 amino acids. CDR1 and CDR2 from the germline V gene are LNHNV and YYDKDF (reference sequence). The CDR3 DNA sequence: TGTGCCACCAGCAGAGCTGACTCCTACGAGCAGTACTTC. It encodes CATSRADSYEQYF.

This sequence joins TRBV7-3 and TRBJ2-1; unclear D gene. With 4 bases removed from V and 10 bases from J, the gap between germline ends came to 11 bases. From germline, CDR1 is SGHTA and CDR2 FQGTGA. The CDR3 sequence is 12 residues long. CDR3 in DNA: TGTGCCAGCAGCTACACCATGGGGGAGCAGTTCTTC. It encodes CASSYTMGEQFF.

The rearrangement links TRBV28 to TRBJ2-7; weak D call: TRBD1 (6 bases). CDR3 length equals 17 residues. Per the germline V gene, CDR1 is MDHEN and CDR2 is SYDVKM. Trimming pared 1 base from V and 0 bases from J, leaving 16 bases between. The CDR3 here is CASSLLGHRESSYEQYF. CDR3 nucleotide sequence: TGTGCCAGCAGTTTATTAGGTCACAGGGAGAGCTCCTACGAGCAGTACTTC.

The V gene is TRBV5-4, the J gene TRBJ2-7; maybe TRBD2 (6 bases). The CDR3 spans 16 residues. The V end was cut by 1 base, the J end by 6 bases, with 20 bases between. Per the germline V gene, CDR1 is SGHNT and CDR2 is YYREEE (reference sequence). Here the CDR3 DNA reads TGTGCCAGCAGCTTGCGGCTAGGAGGGAGCTCCCGCGAGCAGTACTTC. Translating gives CASSLRLGGSSREQYF.

This clone was detected only once. The J gene is TRBJ2-7, the V gene TRBV10-2; 14 bases align to TRBD2. J lost 5 bases, V lost 0 bases, and 9 bases had no gene match. The CDR3 length is 18 residues. The V gene's germline CDR1 is WSHSY and CDR2 SAAADI. CDR3 DNA: TGCGCCAGCAGTGAGTCCGGACTAGCGGGAGGCTCCGGCGACGAGCAGTACTTC. It is translated as CASSESGLAGGSGDEQYF.

The rearrangement uses TRBV28 and TRBJ2-5; TRBD1 matches 7 bases. The germline V gene encodes CDR1 MDHEN and CDR2 SYDVKM. The CDR3 consists of 14 residues. With V trimmed by 5 bases and J by 2 bases, 5 bases remained unmatched. This CDR3 reads CASSLTGIQETQYF. CDR3 DNA sequence: TGTGCCAGCAGTCTGACAGGGATACAAGAGACCCAGTACTTC. Variable domain in full (rest from reference TRBV28 and TRBJ2-5): DVKVTQSSRYLVKRTGEKVFLECVQDMDHENMFWYRQDPGLGLRLIYFSYDVKMKEKGDIPEGYSVSREKKERFSLILESASTNQTSMYLCASSLTGIQETQYFGPGTRLLVL.

V and J are TRBV4-3 and TRBJ1-5; TRBD1 matches at 7 bases. The V gene's germline CDR1 is LGHNA and CDR2 YSLEER. CDR3 length equals 14 residues. With V trimmed by 3 bases and J by 3 bases, 2 bases remained unmatched. This CDR3 is CASSQGQTNQPQHF. The CDR3 coding sequence is TGCGCCAGCAGCCAGGGACAGACCAATCAGCCCCAGCATTTT.

CDR3 DNA: TGTGCTAGTGGTTTGGTAGTGGTTGGGACAGGGGTTCTACTTGAAGCTTTCTTT. Translated: CASGLVVVGTGVLLEAFF. J is TRBJ1-1 and V is TRBV12-5; 10 bases line up with TRBD1. Trimming removed 0 bases from V and 7 bases from J; junction bases left unmatched: 14. This CDR3 contains 18 residues. Germline CDR1 reads LGHNT; CDR2 reads FRNRAP.

The V call is TRBV11-2, the J call TRBJ2-3; D is ambiguous. Germline CDR1 reads SGHAT; CDR2 reads FQNNGV. With 5 bases removed from V and 5 bases from J, the gap between germline ends came to 11 bases. The CDR3 consists of 13 residues. The chain's CDR3 is CASSPHEQDTQYF. The DNA of the CDR3 is TGTGCCAGCAGCCCCCACGAACAAGATACGCAGTATTTT.

This sequence joins TRBV2 and TRBJ1-2; 7 nucleotides line up with TRBD1. With 2 bases clipped from V and 6 bases from J, the junction kept 21 bases outside the gene matches. CDR1 and CDR2 from the germline V gene are SNHLY and FYNNEI. This CDR3 region has 19 residues. This CDR3 reads CASSERDSNPRLPGDGYTF. CDR3 bases: TGTGCCAGCAGTGAAAGGGACAGCAACCCACGTTTACCCGGAGATGGCTACACCTTC. Full variable domain (remainder filled in from reference TRBV2 and TRBJ1-2): EPEVTQTPSHQVTQMGQEVILRCVPISNHLYFYWYRQILGQKVEFLVSFYNNEISEKSEIFDDQFSVERPDGSNFTLKIRSTKLEDSAMYFCASSERDSNPRLPGDGYTFGSGTRLTVV.

Comment on this clone: The same CDR3 can be traced to other DNA sequences in this sample. J is TRBJ2-7 and V is TRBV18; D gene unclear. V dropped 3 bases and J dropped 2 bases, with 8 bases sitting between them. This CDR3 comprises 13 residues. Germline loops: CDR1 KGHSH, CDR2 LQKENI. In nucleotides, the CDR3 is TGTGCCAGCTCACCTAGTGGGACCTACGAGCAGTACTTC. Its protein product is CASSPSGTYEQYF.

J is TRBJ1-2 and V is TRBV5-4; D gene uncertain. With 0 bases removed from V and 10 bases from J, the gap between germline ends came to 13 bases. This CDR3 comprises 13 residues. From germline, CDR1 is SGHNT and CDR2 YYREEE (reference sequence). This CDR3 reads CASSLAREEDYTF. For the CDR3, the DNA is TGTGCCAGCAGCTTGGCCCGGGAGGAGGACTACACCTTC. The variable domain in full, with the rest retrieved from reference TRBV5-4 and TRBJ1-2, is ETGVTQSPTHLIKTRGQQVTLRCSSQSGHNTVSWYQQALGQGPQFIFQYYREEENGRGNFPPRFSGLQFPNYSSELNVNALELDDSALYLCASSLAREEDYTFGSGTRLTVV.

The rearrangement uses TRBV13 and TRBJ2-3; TRBD2 agrees at 8 bases. The CDR3 runs 16 residues. Germline V gives CDR1 PRHDT, CDR2 FYEKMQ (reference sequence). Germline trimming cut 5 bases from V and 9 bases from J; bases unmatched to any gene: 16. CDR3 DNA sequence: TGTGCCAGCAGCCCCGAAGGTAGCGGGACTCGAACAACGCAGTATTTT. Its protein is CASSPEGSGTRTTQYF.